This section outlines one TCR beta chain sequence together with its context. As yet, its antigen is unknown. The sample is drawn from a study of T cell repertoires in cytomegalovirus infection. Study context: Evidence of both CMV infection and a matching HLA type came from public TCR beta signatures. Whole-study findings and limits: Within the response measured ex vivo, HLA-C-restricted CMV-specific TCR beta clonotypes were dominant. Adding up the frequency of public TCR beta families identified people who carried CMV plus the relevant HLA.

MiXCR, run by TCRdb on the reads, gives a single entry per CDR3 protein. Of about 120,000 distinct CDR3 sequences listed, around 9.1% are singletons. The TCR comes from a human donor in good health (CMV status not recorded). Some clones in this sample may be carry-over from other donors' samples. Sequencing used PBMCs, sequenced either directly or after in vitro stimulation (not recorded which).

The CDR3 region has the DNA TGTGCCAGCAGTTTACCGGACAGGGATCAGCCCCAGCATTTT. This gives the protein CASSLPDRDQPQHF. V gene TRBV28 combines with J gene TRBJ1-5; 8 bases align to TRBD1. The trim removed 2 bases at V and 5 bases at J, leaving 2 bases unmatched. The CDR3 has 14 residues. Per the germline V gene, CDR1 is MDHEN and CDR2 is SYDVKM.